This is a list of T cell receptor beta chains from one sample in a study of graft-versus-host responses after intestinal transplantation. Method: immunoSEQ multiplex PCR; TCRdb's copy keeps in-frame clones and lacks some. Of about 100,000 clones listed, roughly nine tenths were seen once; the top ten hold around 0.86%. Their recognized antigens are unknown. The sequencing here drew on unstimulated CD4+ T cells sorted from spleen or lymph node cells, taken before transplant. The receptors here all came from a human donor who was the organ donor for an intestinal transplant. Each CDR3 is given without its conserved first and last residue. The order of the fields is V gene, CDR3 length, clone size, CDR3 protein. Clone size is stated in some rows and not others, as once, few, many or a class when expanded.

TRBV6-6,12,-,ATTPHLVDYEQY
TRBV27,12,-,ASSSTGINTEAF
TRBV11-3,12,-,ASSPWDRGHGYT
TRBV4-1,14,-,ASSQRLAGGYNEQF
TRBV7-2,10,-,ASSFANEKLF
TRBV10-3,10,-,AISESVGGYT
TRBV18,13,-,ASSPRTGGTGELF
TRBV27,16,-,ASSPLGGGSYSNQPQH
TRBV28,13,-,ASQFGDVSNQPQH
TRBV6-5,13,-,ASSYRTGGGWGYT
TRBV11-2,14,-,ASSSLRGTNTGELF
TRBV5-1,11,-,ASSLRSTDTQY
TRBV6-1,13,-,ASSEGLGVLVGKF
TRBV5-1,11,-,ASSLSSMSGQF
TRBV30,15,few,AWSTPVDRNFNYGYT
TRBV7-9,11,-,ASSSAQGRGYT
TRBV19,11,-,ASSSTRTYGYT
TRBV12-2,16,-,ASRLAPTSGGGTDTQY
TRBV4-1,13,-,ASRDQHGGANVLT
TRBV5-4,11,-,ASSRTSSETQY
TRBV9,11,-,ASGDRGNEKLF
TRBV5-1,13,once,ASSLGGQGRYEQY
TRBV5-4,12,-,ASSLETGVYEQY
TRBV12-5,10,few,ASGFSTDTQY
TRBV5-1,12,-,ASSLVGGPYEQY
TRBV9,10,-,ASSGSLDEQY
TRBV6-5,12,-,ASSYSSINEKLF
TRBV4-2,12,-,ASSQVFVAGEQF
TRBV6-1,10,once,ASSYKAYTQY
TRBV30,9,-,AWKEGHEQF
TRBV4-2,14,few,ASSQDIGRGVAEAF
TRBV4-1,13,-,ASSQEQVSNQPQH
TRBV25-1,9,few,ASSEGPEAF
TRBV27,12,-,ASSLSRGAYEQY
TRBV12-5,13,-,ASGLVPSTYNEQF
TRBV30,15,-,AWGIARTNSGANVLT
TRBV7-6,13,-,ASSMGGASTDTQY
TRBV7-2,12,-,ASSFHIIWEGYT